The 16 T cell receptor beta chains given below trace back to one sample, sequenced in a study of blood T cell repertoires in COVID-19. Sequencing was performed with immunoSEQ multiplex PCR; in TCRdb, only in-frame clones are kept and a portion is missing. The sample includes approximately 210,000 clones, around four fifths of them seen just once. Sequencing was carried out using peripheral blood. Receptors were obtained from a human donor in a cohort sampled during active COVID-19.

The genes are TRBV28 and TRBJ2-1; 8 bases are shared with TRBD1. This CDR3 contains 14 residues. CDR1 is MDHEN and CDR2 is SYDVKM in the germline V gene. V shed 5 bases and J 8 bases; nucleotides not matched to a gene: 8. In DNA form, the CDR3 reads TGTGCCAGCAGTCTCACCGGGACAGGCGATGAGCAGTTCTTC. Amino acids: CASSLTGTGDEQFF.

This chain uses TRBV29-1 with TRBJ1-2; D is ambiguous. Looked up from germline, CDR1 is SQVTM and CDR2 is ANQGSEA. Between the trimmed V and J ends, which lost 1 base and 7 bases, there was a span of 13 bases. This CDR3 comprises 13 residues. The CDR3 here is CSVEVQPAGGYTF. CDR3 DNA: TGCAGCGTTGAAGTACAGCCGGCGGGTGGCTACACCTTC.

This clone was seen a handful of times. The rearrangement uses TRBV7-2 and TRBJ2-5; 9 bases are shared with TRBD2. J lost 7 bases, V lost 5 bases, and 8 bases had no gene match. Germline CDR1 and CDR2: SGHTA and FQGNSA. The CDR3 length is 14 residues. This CDR3 reads CASSQASGTGTQYF. The CDR3 region has the DNA TGTGCCAGCAGCCAGGCTAGCGGGACGGGGACCCAGTACTTC.

The rearrangement links TRBV5-5 to TRBJ1-2; 10 bases are shared with TRBD1. V lost 5 bases to trimming and J lost 5 bases; unmatched junction nucleotides: 6. The V gene's germline CDR1 is SGHKS and CDR2 YYEKEE (reference sequence). The CDR3 consists of 14 residues. The CDR3 DNA sequence: TGTGCCAGCAGTTCCGGGACAGGGGCTTATGGCTACACCTTC. Encoded protein: CASSSGTGAYGYTF. Combining the CDR3 with reference TRBV5-5 and TRBJ1-2 gives the whole variable domain DAGVTQSPTHLIKTRGQQVTLRCSPISGHKSVSWYQQVLGQGPQFIFQYYEKEERGRGNFPDRFSARQFPNYSSELNVNALLLGDSALYLCASSSGTGAYGYTFGSGTRLTVV.

The chain carries TRBV2 and TRBJ2-2; D not certain. CDR1 SNHLY and CDR2 FYNNEI come from the germline V gene. The CDR3 runs 11 residues. Trimming shortened V by 8 bases and J by 8 bases, and 9 bases separated the two germline ends. DNA of the CDR3: TGTGCCAGCGCGCGGCGTGGGGAGCTGTTTTTT. Protein: CASARRGELFF.

The chain employs TRBV9 and TRBJ1-3; 10 positions match TRBD1. Trimming took 3 bases from V and 4 from J; bases not matched to a gene: 7. Germline V gives CDR1 SGDLS, CDR2 YYNGEE. The CDR3 consists of 16 residues. The CDR3 bases are TGTGCCAGCAGCGGGGGACAGGGGTCCCCCGGAAACACCATATATTTT. Its translation: CASSGGQGSPGNTIYF.

The rearrangement uses TRBV27 and TRBJ2-3, with D tentatively TRBD1 (5 bases). Germline V gives CDR1 MNHEY, CDR2 SMNVEV (reference sequence). The germline V and J ends were trimmed by 5 bases and 3 bases, with 12 bases remaining between them. CDR3 length: 14 residues. CDR3 coding DNA: TGTGCCAGCAGTCAGGACACTTTGACAGATACGCAGTATTTT. Encoded protein: CASSQDTLTDTQYF.

The CDR3 spells CAWSALSGAAGTQYF. The CDR3, as DNA: TGTGCCTGGAGTGCCCTTTCTGGGGCCGCTGGGACCCAGTACTTC. The gene calls are TRBV30 and TRBJ2-5; a weak D match, TRBD1 (5 bases). The CDR3 contains 15 residues. Germline V gene lookup returns CDR1 GTSNPN and CDR2 SVGIG (reference sequence). Between the trimmed V and J ends, which lost 1 base and 7 bases, there was a span of 19 bases.

This clone was picked up a small number of times. The chain has TRBV2 and TRBJ1-5; perhaps TRBD1 as D (6 bases). V was cut by 2 bases and J by 7 bases, with 12 bases left in between. Germline values: CDR1 SNHLY, CDR2 FYNNEI. CDR3 length: 14 amino acids. CDR3 protein: CASSELNRDQPQHF. The CDR3 nucleotides read TGTGCCAGCAGTGAACTTAACAGGGACCAGCCCCAGCATTTT.

The rearrangement links TRBV7-3 to TRBJ2-3; D is perhaps TRBD1 (5 bases). The CDR3 loop spans 15 amino acids. The V gene lost 4 bases and the J gene lost 0 bases, with 11 bases spanning the gap. CDR1 and CDR2 (germline): SGHTA, FQGTGA. CDR3 sequence reads: CASSSTGQSTDTQYF. The CDR3 DNA sequence: TGTGCCAGCAGCTCAACCGGACAAAGCACAGATACGCAGTATTTT.

The V and J genes are TRBV5-1 and TRBJ1-1, with a possible D match to TRBD1 (6 bases). V gave up 4 bases and J gave up 5 bases, with 9 bases separating them. There are 12 residues in the CDR3. Germline assignment: CDR1 SGHRS and CDR2 YFSETQ. The CDR3 DNA is TGCGCCAGCAGCGTGACAGGAACTGAAGCTTTCTTT. This translates into CASSVTGTEAFF.

The chain has TRBV13 and TRBJ2-3; 8 nucleotides agree with TRBD1. Unmatched junction bases numbered 4, after V lost 8 bases and J lost 0 bases. Germline assignment: CDR1 PRHDT and CDR2 FYEKMQ (reference sequence). The CDR3 has 14 residues. The CDR3 loop reads CASVDRGSTDTQYF. CDR3 coding DNA: TGTGCCAGCGTCGACAGGGGTAGCACAGATACGCAGTATTTT. The full variable domain, in which reference TRBV13 and TRBJ2-3 provide the parts outside the CDR3, is AAGVIQSPRHLIKEKRETATLKCYPIPRHDTVYWYQQGPGQDPQFLISFYEKMQSDKGSIPDRFSAQQFSDYHSELNMSSLELGDSALYFCASVDRGSTDTQYFGPGTRLTVL.

This clone was seen only a few times. The chain carries TRBV7-9 and TRBJ2-1, with 9 nucleotides matching TRBD2. The trim removed 5 bases at V and 4 bases at J, leaving 6 bases unmatched. Per the germline V gene, CDR1 is SEHNR and CDR2 is FQNEAQ (reference sequence). The CDR3 sequence is 15 residues long. CDR3 nucleotides: TGTGCCAGCAGCCAAGCGGGAGGACCATACAATGAGCAGTTCTTC. This sequence encodes CASSQAGGPYNEQFF.

V and J are TRBV11-3 and TRBJ2-2; a weak D match, TRBD1 (5 bases). The V gene's germline CDR1 is SGHNT and CDR2 YENEEA. The CDR3 runs to 15 residues. V was cut by 4 bases and J by 4 bases, with 13 bases left in between. CDR3 protein: CASSSTDLSTGELFF. The CDR3 DNA reads TGTGCCAGCAGCTCGACAGACTTGAGCACCGGGGAGCTGTTTTTT.

The chain combines TRBV27 with TRBJ1-2; 7 nucleotides align to TRBD1. Germline trimming cut 5 bases from V and 6 bases from J; bases unmatched to any gene: 6. Germline CDR1 reads MNHEY; CDR2 reads SMNVEV (reference sequence). The CDR3 totals 13 residues. CDR3 coding DNA: TGTGCCAGCAGTGCCCAACAGGGGCATGGCTACACCTTC. Residues: CASSAQQGHGYTF.

This clone was detected only a few times. The chain combines TRBV7-2 with TRBJ1-6, with a tentative D call TRBD1 (5 bases). V was cut by 5 bases and J by 7 bases, with 12 bases left in between. The CDR3 length is 14 residues. CDR1 is SGHTA, CDR2 FQGNSA, per germline. The CDR3 loop is CASSPDSLNSPLHF. The CDR3 bases are TGTGCCAGCAGCCCCGACAGCCTAAATTCACCCCTCCACTTT.